Below, 32 T cell receptor beta chains from the same sample are listed, as sequenced in a study of spatial heterogeneity in lung cancer. Study conclusions and caveats: The study found that expanded intratumoral alpha and beta TCR counts tracked tumor mutation counts.

TCRdb re-called the 5' RACE reads through MiXCR, storing one row per CDR3 protein. The profile shows approximately 8,800 distinct CDR3 sequences, approximately 12% of them singletons. No antigens are known for them. Indicated time point: sample taken at primary tumor resection. The sequencing used lung tumor tissue, collected at surgery. These receptors were taken from a male donor with early-stage non-small cell lung cancer.

This clonotype was observed many times. The chain links TRBV28 to TRBJ2-5, with no clear D. V was pared by 6 bases and J by 2 bases, with 22 bases between. The germline gives CDR1 MDHEN, CDR2 SYDVKM. The CDR3 spans 17 residues. CDR3 loop: CASSHTSLLGYQETQYF. CDR3 DNA: TGTGCCAGCAGCCACACTTCATTGTTGGGGTATCAAGAGACCCAGTACTTC. The full variable domain, completed using reference TRBV28 and TRBJ2-5, is DVKVTQSSRYLVKRTGEKVFLECVQDMDHENMFWYRQDPGLGLRLIYFSYDVKMKEKGDIPEGYSVSREKKERFSLILESASTNQTSMYLCASSHTSLLGYQETQYFGPGTRLLVL.

This chain joins TRBV29-1 and TRBJ2-5; possible D gene TRBD1, 5 bases. Trimming took off 1 base at V and 5 bases at J, with 11 bases between the two ends. CDR3 length: 13 residues. Looked up from germline, CDR1 is SQVTM and CDR2 is ANQGSEA. The CDR3 here is CSVEVTGPETQYF. As DNA, the CDR3 is TGCAGCGTTGAAGTCACAGGACCGGAGACCCAGTACTTC.

In this sample, this clonotype turned up many times. The chain's CDR3 is CASTSNRAPGNTIYF. In DNA form, the CDR3 reads TGTGCCAGCACCTCTAACCGGGCCCCTGGAAACACCATATATTTT. The chain has TRBV12-3 or TRBV12-4 and TRBJ1-3, with D uncertain. V gave up 7 bases and J gave up 2 bases, with 15 bases separating them. CDR3 length: 15 amino acids.

This sequence joins TRBV9 and TRBJ2-2; 9 bases match TRBD1. This CDR3 is 15 amino acids long. Germline V CDR1 and CDR2: SGDLS, YYNGEE. Trimming at V came to 4 bases and at J to 5 bases, leaving 6 bases not matched to a gene. This chain's CDR3 is CASSPGTGRTGELFF. CDR3 bases: TGTGCCAGCAGCCCCGGGACAGGGAGGACCGGGGAGCTGTTTTTT. Together with reference TRBV9 and TRBJ2-2, the CDR3 gives the full variable domain: DSGVTQTPKHLITATGQRVTLRCSPRSGDLSVYWYQQSLDQGLQFLIQYYNGEERAKGNILERFSAQQFPDLHSELNLSSLELGDSALYFCASSPGTGRTGELFFGEGSRLTVL.

In its sample, this clonotype is medium-sized. The genes are TRBV5-1 and TRBJ2-3; no clear D. V shed 4 bases and J shed 6 bases, with 15 bases lying between them. The CDR3 has 14 residues. Germline V gene data show CDR1 as SGHRS and CDR2 as YFSETQ. The CDR3 nucleotides are TGCGCCAGCAGCCCCGGTCCCGGAGAGGATACGCAGTATTTT. It yields the protein CASSPGPGEDTQYF.

The chain employs TRBV7-2 and TRBJ2-3, with a tentative D call TRBD2 (6 bases). This CDR3 has 19 residues. Trimming shortened V by 4 bases and J by 0 bases, and 23 bases separated the two germline ends. Germline V CDR1 and CDR2: SGHTA, FQGNSA. CDR3 loop: CASSSDSGRGFSSTDTQYF. CDR3 nucleotides: TGTGCCAGCAGCTCTGATAGCGGCCGGGGGTTTTCTAGCACAGATACGCAGTATTTT. Combining the CDR3 with reference TRBV7-2 and TRBJ2-3 gives the whole variable domain GAGVSQSPSNKVTEKGKDVELRCDPISGHTALYWYRQSLGQGLEFLIYFQGNSAPDKSGLPSDRFSAERTGGSVSTLTIQRTQQEDSAVYLCASSSDSGRGFSSTDTQYFGPGTRLTVL.

This clonotype came up many times. V is TRBV6-5 and J is TRBJ2-3; D possibly corresponds to TRBD2 (5 bases). This CDR3 is 13 amino acids long. Germline V gene sequence: CDR1 MNHEY, CDR2 SVGAGI. The ends were cut back, 0 bases at V and 8 bases at J, with 9 bases in the middle. CDR3 in amino acids: CASSYSRTGTQYF. The CDR3 region has the DNA TGTGCCAGCAGTTACTCTCGGACTGGTACGCAGTATTTT.

In this sample, this clonotype turned up many times. This chain uses TRBV9 with TRBJ1-2; no clear D. V was cut by 7 bases and J by 4 bases, with 14 bases left in between. This CDR3 is built from 13 residues. Germline CDR1 and CDR2: SGDLS and YYNGEE. This CDR3 reads CASQRAGFYGYTF. DNA of the CDR3: TGTGCCAGCCAAAGGGCGGGTTTCTATGGCTACACCTTC.

This clonotype was observed a handful of times. The chain links TRBV5-1 to TRBJ1-6; D is undetermined. Trimming removed 2 bases at V and 7 bases at J, with 10 bases between. Looked up from germline, CDR1 is SGHRS and CDR2 is YFSETQ. The CDR3 is 14 amino acids. CDR3 protein: CASSLEPGNSPLHF. Here the CDR3 DNA reads TGCGCCAGCAGCTTAGAACCCGGGAATTCACCCCTCCACTTT.

This clonotype appeared many times. V usage is TRBV10-1 and J usage is TRBJ2-1; the D is unclear. Trimming removed 3 bases from V and 6 bases from J, with 6 bases in between. The CDR3 loop spans 12 amino acids. Germline V lookup: CDR1 WNHNN, CDR2 SYGVQD (reference sequence). The CDR3 spells CASSDGGNEQFF. The CDR3 coding sequence is TGCGCCAGCAGTGATGGCGGCAATGAGCAGTTCTTC.

This clonotype was counted ten times or more. The genes are TRBV11-1 and TRBJ2-2; D is perhaps TRBD1 (6 bases). This CDR3 is built from 15 residues. V lost 4 bases and J 6 bases, leaving 15 bases between the germline ends. Germline V gives CDR1 SGHAT, CDR2 FQDESV (reference sequence). The CDR3 DNA reads TGTGCCAGCAGCTGGGACACGGGCCTGGCCGGGGAGCTGTTTTTT. This translates into CASSWDTGLAGELFF. The whole variable domain, filled in from reference TRBV11-1 and TRBJ2-2, reads EAEVAQSPRYKITEKSQAVAFWCDPISGHATLYWYRQILGQGPELLVQFQDESVVDDSQLPKDRFSAERLKGVDSTLKIQPAELGDSAMYLCASSWDTGLAGELFFGEGSRLTVL.

By share of the sample, this clonotype is medium-sized (0.01 to 0.1%). The V and J genes are TRBV21-1 and TRBJ2-2; the table gives TRBD2 as D, unverified against the DNA. TRBV21-1 is flagged as a pseudogene. The CDR3 spans 18 residues. The chain's CDR3 is CASSNEIAGGSNTGELFF. CDR3 DNA: TGTGCCAGCAGCAATGAGATAGCGGGAGGGTCGAACACCGGGGAGCTGTTTTTT.

The gene calls are TRBV28 and TRBJ1-5, with 9 bases matching TRBD1. Trimming took 4 bases from V and 7 from J; bases not matched to a gene: 8. The CDR3 contains 15 residues. Germline V gene sequence: CDR1 MDHEN, CDR2 SYDVKM. The CDR3, as DNA: TGTGCCAGCAGTTCCCAGGGACAGGGATACCAGCCCCAGCATTTT. Protein: CASSSQGQGYQPQHF.

This clonotype occurred many times. This rearrangement joins TRBV24-1 to TRBJ1-1, with a weak D call TRBD1 (6 bases). CDR3 length: 15 residues. Looked up from germline, CDR1 is KGHDR and CDR2 is SFDVKD. V was shortened by 5 bases and J by 1 base, with 13 bases between the two germline ends. The CDR3 DNA follows: TGTGCCACCAGTGCAAACAGGGATGGGAACACTGAAGCTTTCTTT. Translated, it gives CATSANRDGNTEAFF.

This clonotype came up many times. The chain carries TRBV7-9 and TRBJ2-1; 9 positions match TRBD2. J gave up 5 bases and V 1 base, and 6 bases lay outside the gene matches. CDR3 length: 16 amino acids. The V gene's germline CDR1 is SEHNR and CDR2 FQNEAQ (reference sequence). CDR3 sequence (DNA): TGTGCCAGCAGCTTAGGACGGACTAGCGCCGACAATGAGCAGTTCTTC. The encoded protein is CASSLGRTSADNEQFF.

This clonotype is deemed medium-sized (0.01 to 0.1%). For the CDR3, the DNA is TGTGCCAGCAGCCCCGACTACGAGCAGTACTTC. Residues: CASSPDYEQYF. The rearrangement links TRBV11-2 to TRBJ2-7, with no clear D. V was trimmed by 5 bases and J by 3 bases, leaving 5 bases between them. Germline V gene lookup returns CDR1 SGHAT and CDR2 FQNNGV. The CDR3 runs 11 residues.

A few counts support this clonotype. V is TRBV15 and J is TRBJ1-4; unclear D gene. The CDR3 consists of 15 residues. V was cut by 1 base and J by 2 bases, with 8 bases left in between. Germline V gives CDR1 LNHNV, CDR2 YYDKDF (reference sequence). The CDR3 sequence is CATSRAPVTNEKLFF. CDR3 sequence (DNA): TGTGCCACCAGCAGAGCCCCAGTGACTAATGAAAAACTGTTTTTT.

This clonotype came up many times. The V gene is TRBV2, the J gene TRBJ2-7; D uncertain. The V gene's germline CDR1 is SNHLY and CDR2 FYNNEI. The V and J ends lost 1 base and 5 bases respectively, with 12 bases between them. The CDR3 contains 14 residues. CDR3 bases: TGTGCCAGCAGTGAAGTAGGGTTCGTGGACGAGCAGTACTTC. Protein product: CASSEVGFVDEQYF. The variable domain in full, with the rest retrieved from reference TRBV2 and TRBJ2-7, is EPEVTQTPSHQVTQMGQEVILRCVPISNHLYFYWYRQILGQKVEFLVSFYNNEISEKSEIFDDQFSVERPDGSNFTLKIRSTKLEDSAMYFCASSEVGFVDEQYFGPGTRLTVT.

This clonotype showed up many times. The V and J genes are TRBV7-2 and TRBJ2-3; D is uncertain. With 1 base removed from V and 1 base from J, the gap between germline ends came to 9 bases. The CDR3 covers 15 residues. CDR1 SGHTA and CDR2 FQGNSA come from the germline V gene. CDR3: CASSLGSIGTDTQYF. CDR3 DNA: TGTGCCAGCAGCTTAGGCAGCATTGGCACAGATACGCAGTATTTT.

There are many counts of this clonotype. The V gene is TRBV29-1, the J gene TRBJ2-1; D is unclear. With 5 bases removed from V and 15 bases from J, the gap between germline ends came to 11 bases. Germline V gives CDR1 SQVTM, CDR2 ANQGSEA. The CDR3 extends over 9 amino acids. The DNA for the CDR3 is TGCAGCGTTCTCGGGTGGGGGTTCTTC. It yields the protein CSVLGWGFF.

This clonotype was seen ten or more times. J is TRBJ2-2 and V is TRBV24-1; 8 bases align to TRBD1. Germline CDR1 is KGHDR and CDR2 is SFDVKD. Germline trimming cut 2 bases from V and 0 bases from J; bases unmatched to any gene: 4. The CDR3 spans 17 residues. This CDR3 reads CATSDSRQGPNTGELFF. For the CDR3, the DNA is TGTGCCACCAGTGATTCTCGACAGGGGCCGAACACCGGGGAGCTGTTTTTT.

This clonotype was picked up many times. This chain joins TRBV29-1 and TRBJ2-3; TRBD1 or TRBD2 may be the D gene (6 bases each). V lost 3 bases and J 5 bases, leaving 12 bases between the germline ends. Germline CDR1 reads SQVTM; CDR2 reads ANQGSEA. There are 13 residues in the CDR3. In nucleotides, the CDR3 is TGCAGCGTTGATGAGGGGGGAATAGATACGCAGTATTTT. It encodes CSVDEGGIDTQYF.

This clonotype was recorded many times. The V and J genes are TRBV2 and TRBJ2-3; D remains ambiguous. The V gene lost 7 bases and the J gene lost 1 base, with 12 bases spanning the gap. Per the germline V gene, CDR1 is SNHLY and CDR2 is FYNNEI. There are 14 residues in the CDR3. This chain's CDR3 is CASTARSRTDTQYF. The DNA for the CDR3 is TGTGCCAGCACAGCACGATCCCGCACAGATACGCAGTATTTT.

This clonotype was counted at least ten times. The rearrangement joins TRBV7-9 to TRBJ1-2, with D possibly being TRBD1 (5 bases). Germline loops: CDR1 SEHNR, CDR2 FQNEAQ (reference sequence). The CDR3 is made up of 15 amino acids. Trimming pared 4 bases from V and 2 bases from J, leaving 14 bases between. The CDR3 nucleotides are TGTGCCAGCAGCTCGGTTCGGGGGGAGAACTATGGCTACACCTTC. It specifies CASSSVRGENYGYTF.

This clonotype has a handful of counts. This chain connects TRBV18 to TRBJ2-3; D may match TRBD1 or TRBD2 (5 bases each). CDR3 length equals 13 residues. In germline, CDR1 is KGHSH, CDR2 LQKENI. The V end was cut by 2 bases, the J end by 4 bases, with 7 bases between. The CDR3 protein is CASSPGGPDTQYF. CDR3 coding DNA: TGTGCCAGCTCACCAGGGGGTCCAGATACGCAGTATTTT.

In this sample, this clonotype is medium-sized. This chain uses TRBV10-3 with TRBJ2-2; D call uncertain. Germline V gene data show CDR1 as ENHRY and CDR2 as SYGVKD. The CDR3 has 13 amino acids. V lost 7 bases to trimming and J lost 1 base, with 7 bases between them. The CDR3 bases are TGTGCCATCAAAGTGCAGAACACCGGGGAGCTGTTTTTT. This translates into CAIKVQNTGELFF.

This clonotype was counted at least ten times. The V and J genes are TRBV29-1 and TRBJ2-7; 7 nucleotides line up with TRBD2. The CDR3 contains 11 residues. Germline values: CDR1 SQVTM, CDR2 ANQGSEA. Trimming removed 4 bases from V and 6 bases from J; junction bases left unmatched: 3. CDR3 sequence: CSVVTGGEQYF. DNA of the CDR3: TGCAGCGTTGTAACGGGGGGCGAGCAGTACTTC.

The chain joins TRBV5-1 to TRBJ1-6; D gene ambiguous. Per the germline V gene, CDR1 is SGHRS and CDR2 is YFSETQ. Trimming removed 1 base at V and 7 bases at J, with 6 bases between. The length of the CDR3 is 13 residues. The CDR3 coding sequence is TGCGCCAGCAGCTTGACAGAAAATTCACCCCTCCACTTT. Amino acids: CASSLTENSPLHF.

This clonotype has ten or more counts. V usage is TRBV10-3 and J usage is TRBJ2-1; 8 bases map to TRBD2. Per germline, CDR1 ENHRY and CDR2 SYGVKD. This CDR3 has 15 residues. V dropped 2 bases and J dropped 2; count of bases not matched to a gene: 2. Here the CDR3 reads CAISESGSPYNEQFF. The CDR3 nucleotides are TGTGCCATCAGTGAGAGCGGGAGTCCCTACAATGAGCAGTTCTTC.

The CDR3 loop is CASSSTGQLETQYF. In nucleotides, the CDR3 is TGTGCCAGCAGCTCCACCGGACAGCTGGAGACCCAGTACTTC. The chain employs TRBV28 and TRBJ2-5; D might be TRBD1 (6 bases). Germline V gene data show CDR1 as MDHEN and CDR2 as SYDVKM. V was cut by 6 bases and J by 5 bases, with 16 bases left in between. CDR3 length: 14 residues.

This clonotype is termed medium-sized. CDR3 in DNA: TGTGCCAGCAGCGGGATACGAGAGACCGGGGAGCTGTTTTTT. This sequence encodes CASSGIRETGELFF. The J gene is TRBJ2-2, the V gene TRBV12-3 or TRBV12-4; the D gene is possibly TRBD2 (5 bases). Deletions cut 6 bases from V and 5 bases from J, with 13 bases between. The CDR3 spans 14 residues.

This clonotype was observed many times. The J gene is TRBJ2-7, the V gene TRBV14, with 8 bases aligning to TRBD2. V was clipped by 3 bases and J by 6 bases; unmatched bases: 10. The CDR3 has 15 residues. CDR1 and CDR2 (germline): SGHDN, FVKESK. CDR3 residues: CASSHTSGQRGEQYF. The DNA for the CDR3 is TGTGCCAGCAGCCACACTAGCGGACAGAGGGGCGAGCAGTACTTC.